The subject of this entry is one T cell receptor (beta chain). V lost 5 bases, J lost 4 bases, and 5 bases stayed unmatched. There are 14 residues in the CDR3. CDR1 is MDHEN, CDR2 SYDVKM, per germline. The entry originates in a study of blood T cell repertoires in COVID-19. Using immunoSEQ multiplex PCR, the repertoire was profiled, and TCRdb retains in-frame clones only, with some absent. Altogether under 250,000 clones are present, around 88% being singletons, with the ten largest covering approximately 6.2%. The source material was peripheral blood. The receptor was derived from a woman older than 75 with COVID-19, enrolled during active disease. The chain recombines TRBV28 with TRBJ1-2; the match to TRBD1 covers 9 bases. The CDR3 nucleotides read TGTGCCAGCAGTACGGGACAGGGCCTCTATGGCTACACCTTC. Translating it yields CASSTGQGLYGYTF.